This T cell receptor (beta chain) is drawn from a study of shared clonotypes between healthy human individuals. This CDR3 has 12 residues. V shed 8 bases and J shed 1 base, with 8 bases lying between them. CDR1 and CDR2 from the germline V gene are MNHNS and SASEGT. TCRdb's copy holds only in-frame clones and misses some; the assay was immunoSEQ multiplex PCR. Of 2 million to 2.5 million clones in the sample, 90% to 97% were seen once. Sequencing was done on a sample of naive CD4+ T cells sorted from blood. Subset meaning: CD45RA+ positively selected. The rearrangement links TRBV6-1 to TRBJ1-1; perhaps TRBD1 as D (5 bases). The receptor was isolated from a man aged 18 to 30 in good health. The CDR3 sequence is CASRQRNTEAFF. In DNA form, the CDR3 reads TGTGCCAGCCGACAGAGGAACACTGAAGCTTTCTTT.